This T cell receptor (beta chain) was identified in a study of blood T cell repertoires in COVID-19. Across the whole study: The samples span acute and convalescent COVID-19 from the United States, Italy and Spain. Nucleic acid was either cDNA or gDNA, and it came from T cells, B-cell-depleted T cells, or PBMCs.

Under the authors' procedure: By means of reference gene primer amplification, nucleated cell counts were estimated. This table comes from immunoSEQ multiplex PCR, and its TCRdb copy is limited to in-frame clones, with some not included. The DNA was the basis for D and trimming; V, J and clone size are from that table. The data hold about 42,000 clones, with around 90% observed a single time. The clonotype originates from a human donor in a cohort sampled during active COVID-19. The sequencing input was peripheral blood.

DNA of the CDR3: TGTGCCAGCCGGACCGGGACAGGGAACTCCTACGAGCAGTACTTC. It encodes CASRTGTGNSYEQYF. The J gene is TRBJ2-7, the V gene TRBV6-5, with TRBD1 matching 9 bases. V shed 8 bases, J shed 0 bases, and the junction held 8 bases outside the gene matches. The length of the CDR3 is 15 residues. Germline values: CDR1 MNHEY, CDR2 SVGAGI.